This entry lists 19 T cell receptor beta chains sequenced from one sample in a study of blood T cell repertoires in COVID-19. Measured with immunoSEQ multiplex PCR; TCRdb has only the in-frame clones, and not every one. Of about 110,000 clones detected, just over 70% appear once; the ten largest clones hold less than 2%. Sequenced sample: peripheral blood. All receptors come from a woman aged 40 to 50 with acute or convalescent COVID-19.

This rearrangement joins TRBV27 to TRBJ2-2, with D tentatively TRBD1 (6 bases). V was pared by 10 bases and J by 1 base, with 19 bases between. The germline gives CDR1 MNHEY, CDR2 SMNVEV (reference sequence). CDR3 length equals 16 residues. CDR3 loop: CATLARGRGNTGELFF. The DNA of the CDR3 is TGTGCCACCTTAGCCCGGGGCAGGGGGAACACCGGGGAGCTGTTTTTT.

The V call is TRBV11-2, the J call TRBJ2-7; TRBD1 matches at 11 bases. The V and J ends lost 5 bases and 6 bases, in that order; junction bases with no gene match: 6. This CDR3 spans 14 amino acids. Looked up from germline, CDR1 is SGHAT and CDR2 is FQNNGV. CDR3 loop: CASSQGQGAAEQYF. CDR3 sequence (DNA): TGTGCCAGCAGCCAAGGACAGGGGGCAGCCGAGCAGTACTTC.

V and J are TRBV6-5 and TRBJ1-5; D is perhaps TRBD1 (5 bases). V shed 7 bases and J shed 7 bases, with 17 bases lying between them. Germline-derived CDR1 and CDR2 are MNHEY and SVGAGI. The CDR3 runs to 14 residues. The CDR3 DNA reads TGTGCCAGCACCAAGGGGCGCCAAGAGCAGCCCCAGCATTTT. Protein: CASTKGRQEQPQHF.

V and J are TRBV29-1 and TRBJ1-4; D is uncertain. V was shortened by 6 bases and J by 5 bases, with 13 bases between the two germline ends. Germline CDR1 and CDR2: SQVTM and ANQGSEA. There are 13 residues in the CDR3. CDR3 residues: CSVLPGTNEKLFF. The CDR3 DNA reads TGCAGCGTCTTACCGGGAACGAATGAAAAACTGTTTTTT. Using reference TRBV29-1 and TRBJ1-4 for the parts outside the CDR3, the full variable domain is SAVISQKPSRDICQRGTSLTIQCQVDSQVTMMFWYRQQPGQSLTLIATANQGSEATYESGFVIDKFPISRPNLTFSTLTVSNMSPEDSSIYLCSVLPGTNEKLFFGSGTQLSVL.

The CDR3 sequence is CASSQDWGGGPLHF. As DNA, the CDR3 is TGCGCCAGCAGCCAAGATTGGGGGGGAGGTCCCCTCCACTTT. This rearrangement joins TRBV4-3 to TRBJ1-6, with a tentative D call TRBD1 (5 bases). This CDR3 has 14 amino acids. Germline CDR1 is LGHNA and CDR2 is YSLEER. V shed 0 bases and J shed 13 bases, with 13 bases lying between them.

The chain recombines TRBV28 with TRBJ2-2; D uncertain. This CDR3 has 13 residues. From germline, CDR1 is MDHEN and CDR2 SYDVKM. V shed 6 bases and J shed 1 base, with 6 bases lying between them. The CDR3 spells CASRAMNTGELFF. The CDR3 nucleotides read TGTGCCAGCAGGGCAATGAACACCGGGGAGCTGTTTTTT.

V is TRBV4-3 and J is TRBJ1-1, with D unresolved. The CDR3 length is 15 residues. Germline CDR1 LGHNA, CDR2 YSLEER. Between the trimmed V and J ends, which lost 1 base and 6 bases, there was a span of 15 bases. The CDR3 bases are TGCGCCAGCAGCCAAGGTGTATGGGCCGGGGCTGAAGCTTTCTTT. Encoded protein: CASSQGVWAGAEAFF.

This clone has more than one count but fewer than ten. The chain couples TRBV24-1 to TRBJ1-2; D gene unclear. Germline V gives CDR1 KGHDR, CDR2 SFDVKD. The germline V and J ends were trimmed by 0 bases and 7 bases, with 8 bases remaining between them. CDR3 size: 13 residues. The CDR3 is CATSDLAGFGYTF. The CDR3 bases are TGTGCCACCAGTGATTTGGCGGGTTTTGGCTACACCTTC.

This chain joins TRBV7-2 and TRBJ1-5; 8 bases are shared with TRBD1. The length of the CDR3 is 14 residues. Germline trimming cut 5 bases from V and 6 bases from J; bases unmatched to any gene: 6. Germline V gene data show CDR1 as SGHTA and CDR2 as FQGNSA. In DNA, the CDR3 is TGTGCCAGCAGCCAGACAGGGGCGGGTCAGCCCCAGCATTTT. It is translated as CASSQTGAGQPQHF.

The V call is TRBV4-2, the J call TRBJ1-2; TRBD1 matches at 7 bases. Trimming at V came to 1 base and at J to 2 bases, leaving 4 bases not matched to a gene. The germline V gene has CDR1 LGHNA and CDR2 YNFKEQ. CDR3 length: 15 amino acids. The CDR3 region is CASSQGQGENYGYTF. In DNA, the CDR3 is TGTGCCAGCAGCCAAGGCCAGGGGGAGAACTATGGCTACACCTTC.

The chain joins TRBV3-1 (or the pseudogene TRBV3-2) to TRBJ2-5, with D hard to call. V was trimmed by 5 bases and J by 5 bases, leaving 12 bases between them. Per the germline V gene, CDR1 is LGHDT and CDR2 is YNNKEL (reference sequence). The CDR3 runs 13 residues. In nucleotides, the CDR3 is TGTGCCAGCAGCGAGACCCTCAGGGAGACCCAGTACTTC. Translation gives CASSETLRETQYF.

This clone was found many times. The chain carries TRBV6-6 and TRBJ2-7; D unresolved. CDR3 length: 13 residues. Germline V gene lookup returns CDR1 MNHNY and CDR2 SVGAGI (reference sequence). Trimming took 5 bases from V and 7 from J, leaving 15 bases between them. DNA for the CDR3: TGTGCCAGCAGTGACCCTACCGTGAGGGAGCAGTACTTC. This sequence encodes CASSDPTVREQYF.

This clone was seen only a few times. The chain carries TRBV6-5 and TRBJ2-3; 8 bases are a match to TRBD2. Germline V gives CDR1 MNHEY, CDR2 SVGAGI. The CDR3 has 14 amino acids. The junction had 10 bases not matched to a gene; V was cut back by 10 bases and J by 4 bases. For the CDR3, the DNA is TGTGCCACCAAAAGCGGGGGCATGGCAGATACGCAGTATTTT. Translating gives CATKSGGMADTQYF.

The chain links TRBV3-1 (or the pseudogene TRBV3-2) to TRBJ2-5; TRBD2 agrees at 9 bases. Per the germline V gene, CDR1 is LGHDT and CDR2 is YNNKEL (reference sequence). V dropped 0 bases and J dropped 5; count of bases not matched to a gene: 7. This CDR3 has 16 residues. The CDR3, as DNA: TGTGCCAGCAGCCAAGATCCTAGCGGGGTGGGGGAGACCCAGTACTTC. Translation gives CASSQDPSGVGETQYF.

The gene calls are TRBV7-9 and TRBJ2-1; D is uncertain. The CDR3 sequence is 12 residues long. Germline V lookup: CDR1 SEHNR, CDR2 FQNEAQ (reference sequence). Trimming left V 3 bases short and J 7 bases short, with 7 bases between. The CDR3 DNA is TGTGCCAGCAGCTTTCCTCGGAATGAGCAGTTCTTC. It specifies CASSFPRNEQFF.

This chain joins TRBV15 and TRBJ1-2; 7 nucleotides agree with TRBD1. V shed 2 bases and J 6 bases; nucleotides not matched to a gene: 3. CDR1 LNHNV and CDR2 YYDKDF come from the germline V gene (reference sequence). This CDR3 is built from 13 residues. The CDR3 loop is CATSRIQGNGYTF. The CDR3 coding sequence is TGTGCCACCAGCAGAATACAGGGGAATGGCTACACCTTC.

The rearrangement links TRBV5-1 to TRBJ2-5; 10 positions match TRBD1. This CDR3 is 17 amino acids long. V dropped 3 bases and J dropped 4; count of bases not matched to a gene: 12. The V gene's germline CDR1 is SGHRS and CDR2 YFSETQ. CDR3 DNA: TGCGCCAGCAGCTCTCCTTGGGACAGGGGAGTAACAGAGACCCAGTACTTC. Translated: CASSSPWDRGVTETQYF.

This clone was counted a single time. CDR3 in amino acids: CASSTAGYSGANVLTF. DNA of the CDR3: TGTGCCAGCAGCACCGCGGGGTACTCCGGGGCCAACGTCCTGACTTTC. The rearrangement uses TRBV5-6 and TRBJ2-6; weak D call: TRBD2 (6 bases). This CDR3 spans 16 amino acids. Trimming removed 4 bases from V and 4 bases from J, with 15 bases in between. Germline CDR1 SGHDT, CDR2 YYEEEE.

This chain connects TRBV7-8 to TRBJ2-2, with 7 positions matching TRBD1. The V gene end was trimmed by 4 bases and the J gene end by 2 bases; junction bases not matched to a gene: 7. Germline loops: CDR1 SGHVS, CDR2 FQNEAQ. This CDR3 contains 16 residues. The CDR3 region is CASSSQTGINTGELFF. The CDR3 bases are TGTGCCAGCAGCTCCCAGACAGGGATCAACACCGGGGAGCTGTTTTTT. Variable domain in full (rest from reference TRBV7-8 and TRBJ2-2): GAGVSQSPRYKVAKRGQDVALRCDPISGHVSLFWYQQALGQGPEFLTYFQNEAQLDKSGLPSDRFFAERPEGSVSTLKIQRTQQEDSAVYLCASSSQTGINTGELFFGEGSRLTVL.